This T cell receptor (beta chain) was recovered during a study of T cells in Graves' hyperthyroidism and ophthalmopathy. This clonotype was observed many times. From RNA transcripts, TCR beta CDR3 regions were amplified. HTBI primers were employed in a first-round RT-PCR of the TCR CDR3. TCRdb re-analysed the multiplex PCR reads in MiXCR, keeping a single row per CDR3 protein. The sample includes some 460,000 distinct CDR3 sequences, around 14% of them seen just once. The germline gives CDR1 MNHEY, CDR2 SMNVEV (reference sequence). CDR3 length: 14 residues. J was trimmed by 3 bases and V by 5 bases; bases with no gene match: 6.

The sequenced material came from blood. The sequence came from a woman aged 18-29 years with Graves' hyperthyroidism. This chain joins TRBV27 and TRBJ2-5; 7 nucleotides match TRBD1. The CDR3 loop is CASSRPGQKETQYF. CDR3 DNA: TGTGCCAGCAGTCGCCCGGGACAGAAAGAGACCCAGTACTTC.